This TCR beta chain came from a study of PD-1 blockade in classical Hodgkin lymphoma. Every patient relapsed after autologous stem cell transplantation, and brentuximab vedotin exposure varied. In germline, CDR1 is LGHNA, CDR2 YNFKEQ. This CDR3 has 17 amino acids. The V segment lost 0 bases and the J segment 4 bases; nucleotides outside the gene matches: 6. The protocol was immunoSEQ multiplex PCR, while the TCRdb copy is restricted to in-frame clones and leaves out a portion. The sample lists 46,000 or so clones; roughly 90% were seen once. The clonotype originates from a human donor with classical Hodgkin lymphoma. Sequenced here: peripheral blood mononuclear cells (PBMCs), sampled at baseline. The chain uses TRBV4-2 and TRBJ1-3; 10 bases map to TRBD1. The CDR3 bases are TGTGCCAGCAGCCAAGAGAGGACAGGGGGTATCGGAAACACCATATATTTT. It encodes CASSQERTGGIGNTIYF.